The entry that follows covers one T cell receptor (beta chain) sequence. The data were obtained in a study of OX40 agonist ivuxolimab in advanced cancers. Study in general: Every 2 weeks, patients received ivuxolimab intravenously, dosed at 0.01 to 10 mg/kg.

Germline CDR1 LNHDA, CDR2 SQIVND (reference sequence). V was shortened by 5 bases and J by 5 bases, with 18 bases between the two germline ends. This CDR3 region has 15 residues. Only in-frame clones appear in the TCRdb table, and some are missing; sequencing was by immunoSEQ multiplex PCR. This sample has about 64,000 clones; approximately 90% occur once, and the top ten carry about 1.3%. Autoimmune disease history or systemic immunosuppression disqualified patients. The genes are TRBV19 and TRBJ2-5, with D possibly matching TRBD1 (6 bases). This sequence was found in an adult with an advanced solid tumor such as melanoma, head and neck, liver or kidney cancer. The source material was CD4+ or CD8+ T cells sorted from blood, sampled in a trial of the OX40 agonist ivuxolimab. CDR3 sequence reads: CASSPLLGAGETQYF. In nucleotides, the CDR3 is TGTGCCAGTAGTCCCCTCTTGGGGGCCGGGGAGACCCAGTACTTC.